One T cell receptor (beta chain) is described in this entry. Its antigen is not identified. This entry is derived from a study of OX40 agonist ivuxolimab in advanced cancers. Study observations and caveats: No determination was made of the antigen specificity of the expanded peripheral T cells.

In germline, CDR1 is SGHNT, CDR2 YYREEE (reference sequence). V was pared by 5 bases and J by 0 bases, with 4 bases of the junction left unmatched. The CDR3 has 15 amino acids. This table comes from immunoSEQ multiplex PCR, and its TCRdb copy is limited to in-frame clones, with some not included. The profile shows about 54,000 clones, approximately 85% of them singletons. This sequence originates from an adult with an advanced solid tumor such as melanoma, head and neck, liver or kidney cancer. The chain is built from TRBV5-4 and TRBJ1-4; the match to TRBD1 covers 7 bases. Sequencing was performed on CD4+ or CD8+ T cells sorted from blood, taken in a trial of the OX40 agonist ivuxolimab. DNA for the CDR3: TGTGCCAGCAGACGGACAGGTGCAACTAATGAAAAACTGTTTTTT. This codes for CASRRTGATNEKLFF.